This T cell receptor beta chain was identified during a study of CD8 T cells in ankylosing spondylitis. Broader study findings: Characteristic, it appeared, of ankylosing spondylitis blood was a TCR beta motif of eight highly homologous variants. Within matched ankylosing spondylitis synovial fluid, disease-linked clones were reportedly significantly enriched. Disease-associated clonotypes exhibited CD8+ identity and were relatively infrequent in peripheral blood.

This clonotype was found a few times. Its antigen is undetermined. In TCRdb, the 5' RACE reads were re-called with MiXCR into one record per CDR3 protein. The table includes a few hundred thousand distinct CDR3 sequences, roughly 20% detected once. V dropped 4 bases and J dropped 0 bases, with 11 bases sitting between them. CDR3 size: 14 residues. The germline gives CDR1 SGHDT, CDR2 YYEEEE. Sample: blood, either unsorted or a sorted T cell fraction (not recorded which). The clonotype comes from a male donor with ankylosing spondylitis or in good health (not recorded which). The gene calls are TRBV5-6 and TRBJ2-7; D unclear. The CDR3, as DNA: TGTGCCAGCAGCCTAAGCGCCCTCTCCTACGAGCAGTACTTC. This encodes CASSLSALSYEQYF.